The rows below give T cell receptor beta chains drawn from one sample of a study of response to subunit inactivated influenza vaccine. TCRdb fed the RT-PCR reads into MiXCR, producing one record per CDR3 protein. The table shows more than 450,000 distinct CDR3 sequences, with around 11% occurring only once. Sequenced material: PBMCs from blood, taken on the day of vaccination. Receptors were obtained from a man aged 45-65 years who received an inactivated influenza vaccine. Both conserved end residues are trimmed from each CDR3. Fields, in order: V gene, J gene, CDR3 protein.

>TRBV19|TRBJ2-2
ASTAWRGPRTGELF
>TRBV18|TRBJ2-1
ASSPGQGTGGEQF
>TRBV12-3/TRBV12-4|TRBJ1-5
ASKTSGSGNQPQH
>TRBV6-2/TRBV6-3|TRBJ1-6
ASRHSSSPLH
>TRBV2|TRBJ2-3
ASSASLGDTQY
>TRBV15|TRBJ2-1
ATSRDSNEQF
>TRBV20-1|TRBJ2-5
SASGRGLPETQY
>TRBV27|TRBJ2-1
ASSFSDSNEQF
>TRBV5-1|TRBJ2-5
ASSLTLASQETQY
>TRBV24-1|TRBJ2-1
ATSDLRQHNEQF
>TRBV7-2|TRBJ2-3
ASSPGLLVDTQY
>TRBV5-5|TRBJ2-7
ASSTGGGEYEQY
>TRBV2|TRBJ2-5
ASRQETQY
>TRBV2|TRBJ2-7
ASSEALWGSYEQY
>TRBV7-9|TRBJ2-1
ASSLDRGLNEQF
>TRBV29-1|TRBJ2-2
SVASGTGELF
>TRBV12-3/TRBV12-4|TRBJ2-3
ASSPLIDTQY
>TRBV5-5|TRBJ2-7
ASSPLPRGSGYEQY
>TRBV12-3/TRBV12-4|TRBJ2-7
ATGLGQGYEQY
>TRBV28|TRBJ2-7
ASSPLSYEQY
>TRBV10-3|TRBJ2-7
AISESKQGSHEQY
>TRBV20-1|TRBJ2-3
SARDLVGLPSDTQY
>TRBV6-5|TRBJ2-1
ASSSSWWDFNEQF
>TRBV7-3|TRBJ2-1
ASSPGPSYNEQF
>TRBV3-1|TRBJ1-1
AFSNTGRVHNLMNTEAF
>TRBV4-1|TRBJ2-5
ASSQAGTQY
>TRBV25-1|TRBJ2-1
ASSEQGLKGGKTNEQF
>TRBV5-6|TRBJ2-1
ASSQDGYSYNEQF
>TRBV4-2|TRBJ1-1
ASSQERSTDTEAF
>TRBV3-1|TRBJ2-7
ASSQDMREQY
>TRBV6-1|TRBJ1-5
ASTFGINQPQH
>TRBV5-6|TRBJ2-5
ASSFRSWRGQETQY
>TRBV5-6|TRBJ1-1
ASSLGQKFVRAF
>TRBV6-5|TRBJ1-6
ASSYGGSSYNSPLH
>TRBV5-1|TRBJ2-7
ASSQWGHHEQY
>TRBV5-1|TRBJ2-3
ASSNHRDTQY
>TRBV28|TRBJ2-7
ASRSTPIGDWYEQY
>TRBV5-5|TRBJ1-2
ASSGDGRIYGYT
>TRBV20-1|TRBJ2-1
SARDRFGEQF